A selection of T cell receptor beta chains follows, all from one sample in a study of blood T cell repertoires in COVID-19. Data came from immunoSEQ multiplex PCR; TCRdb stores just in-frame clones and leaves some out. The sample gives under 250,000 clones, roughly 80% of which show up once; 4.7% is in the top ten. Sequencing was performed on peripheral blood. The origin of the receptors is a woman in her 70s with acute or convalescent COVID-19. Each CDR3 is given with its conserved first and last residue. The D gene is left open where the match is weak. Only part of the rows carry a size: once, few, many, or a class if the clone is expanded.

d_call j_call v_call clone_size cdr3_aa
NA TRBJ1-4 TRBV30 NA CAWSRRDNEKLFF
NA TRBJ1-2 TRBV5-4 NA CASSLDTGLKRYTF
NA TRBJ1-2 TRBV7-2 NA CASSLDRQNNYGYTF
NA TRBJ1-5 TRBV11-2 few CASSSQGGSQPQHF
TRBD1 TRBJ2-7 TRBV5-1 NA CASSSATGASGEQYF
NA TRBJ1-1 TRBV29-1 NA CSAGGVNTEAFF
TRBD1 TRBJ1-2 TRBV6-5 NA CASSPPVGQNYGYTF
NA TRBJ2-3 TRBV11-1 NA CASSPWSGTDTQYF
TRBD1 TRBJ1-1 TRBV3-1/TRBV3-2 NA CASSYFGQGPEAFF
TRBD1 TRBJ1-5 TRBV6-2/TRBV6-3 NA CASSSGQVLNQPQHF
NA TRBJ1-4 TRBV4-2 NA CASSQGGAANEKLFF
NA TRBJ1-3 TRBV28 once CASLTTGENSGNTIYF
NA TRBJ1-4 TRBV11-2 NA CASSLGGGSNEKLFF
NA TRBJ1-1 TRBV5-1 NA CASLKVPSMNTEAFF
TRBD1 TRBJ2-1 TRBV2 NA CASRRQGANEQFF
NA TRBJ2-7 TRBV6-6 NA CASSRPELSSYEQYF
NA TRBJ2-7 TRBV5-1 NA CASSLTGLAAYEQYF
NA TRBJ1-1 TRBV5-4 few CASSSGHPGSTEAFF
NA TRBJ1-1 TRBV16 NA CASSQSRTKMNTEAFF
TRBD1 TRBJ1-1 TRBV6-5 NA CASSPRTGMNTEAFF
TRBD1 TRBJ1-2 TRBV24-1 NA CATSRQGLGYTF
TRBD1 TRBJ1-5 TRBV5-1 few CASSWDGQGNQPQHF
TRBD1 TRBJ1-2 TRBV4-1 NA CASSQNGQGLLYGYTF
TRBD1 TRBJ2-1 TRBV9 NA CASSDRDRGDNEQFF
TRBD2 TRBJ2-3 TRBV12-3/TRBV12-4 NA CASSLPAGTQYF
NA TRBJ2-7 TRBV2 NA CASGQGVAEQYF
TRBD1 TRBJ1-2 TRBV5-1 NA CASSMGQGGGYTF
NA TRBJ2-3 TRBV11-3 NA CASSLSAVSTDTQYF
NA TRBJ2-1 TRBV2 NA CASLSGLVNEQFF
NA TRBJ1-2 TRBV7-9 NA CASSLSPSEKEPNYGYTF
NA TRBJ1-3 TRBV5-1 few CASSPRSSGNTIYF
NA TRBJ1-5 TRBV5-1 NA CASSLSGDASGQPQHF
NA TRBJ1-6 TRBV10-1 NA CASSDSAGENSPLHF
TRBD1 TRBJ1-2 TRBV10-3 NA CAISETGQNYGYTF
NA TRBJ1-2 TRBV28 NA CASRNGGGNYGYTF
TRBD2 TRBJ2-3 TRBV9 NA CASSPRGSGGIATDTQYF
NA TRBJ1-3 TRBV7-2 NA CASRHHRLGDSGNTIYF
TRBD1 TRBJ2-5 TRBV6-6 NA CASSYSIRQGRETQYF
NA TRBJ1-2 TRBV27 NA CASSSSTYGYTF
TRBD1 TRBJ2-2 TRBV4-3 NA CASSQETGVDTGELFF
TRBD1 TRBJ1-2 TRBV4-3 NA CASSQGAGTGPYGYTF
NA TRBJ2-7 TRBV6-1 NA CASSEVPPGQYF
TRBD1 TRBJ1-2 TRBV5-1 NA CASSFTGTVEGYGYTF
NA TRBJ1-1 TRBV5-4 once CASSLGMAGNTEAFF
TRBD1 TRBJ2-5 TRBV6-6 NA CASSYSVRGETQYF
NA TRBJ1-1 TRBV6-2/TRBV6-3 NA CASSYEGTEAFF
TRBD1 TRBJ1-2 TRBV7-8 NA CASSRGTGQGYGYTF
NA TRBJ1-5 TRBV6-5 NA CASSSSGANQPQHF
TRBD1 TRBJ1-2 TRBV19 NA CASRRSGQANYGYTF